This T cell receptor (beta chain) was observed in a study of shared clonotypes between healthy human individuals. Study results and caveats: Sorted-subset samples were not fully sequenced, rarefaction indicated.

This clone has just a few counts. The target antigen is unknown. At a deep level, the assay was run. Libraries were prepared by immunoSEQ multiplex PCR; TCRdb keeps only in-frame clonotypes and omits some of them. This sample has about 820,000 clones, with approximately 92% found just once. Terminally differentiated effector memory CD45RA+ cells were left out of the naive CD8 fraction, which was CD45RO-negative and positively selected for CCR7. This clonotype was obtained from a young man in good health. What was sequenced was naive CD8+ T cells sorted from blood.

The CDR3 reads CASSVRAYQLTDTQYF. The DNA for the CDR3 is TGTGCCAGCAGCGTTAGAGCGTACCAGCTCACAGATACGCAGTATTTT. The genes are TRBV9 and TRBJ2-3; D gene uncertain. V was pared by 2 bases and J by 2 bases, with 15 bases between. This CDR3 contains 16 residues. CDR1 and CDR2 from the germline V gene are SGDLS and YYNGEE.